This T cell receptor (beta chain) was documented in a study of shared clonotypes between healthy human individuals. Study outcomes and limitations: Limitation of the genetic and exposure-history diversity represented came from the few donors.

The germline V gene has CDR1 LNHDA and CDR2 SQIVND (reference sequence). V lost 4 bases and J lost 10, with 14 bases in between. The CDR3 has 14 amino acids. Only in-frame clones appear in the TCRdb table, and some are missing; sequencing was by immunoSEQ multiplex PCR. This table holds millions of clones, 85% to 95% found once. The table lists this clone with a count of one. Its antigen is still unknown. The chain couples TRBV19 to TRBJ1-6; D may be TRBD1 (6 bases). The receptor was isolated from a man between 18 and 29 years old in good health. The material sequenced was naive CD4+ T cells sorted from blood. Subset specified: CD45RA+ positively selected. CDR3 in DNA: TGTGCCAGTAGTAAAGCAGGGGTTCACTCACCCCTCCACTTT. It codes for CASSKAGVHSPLHF.